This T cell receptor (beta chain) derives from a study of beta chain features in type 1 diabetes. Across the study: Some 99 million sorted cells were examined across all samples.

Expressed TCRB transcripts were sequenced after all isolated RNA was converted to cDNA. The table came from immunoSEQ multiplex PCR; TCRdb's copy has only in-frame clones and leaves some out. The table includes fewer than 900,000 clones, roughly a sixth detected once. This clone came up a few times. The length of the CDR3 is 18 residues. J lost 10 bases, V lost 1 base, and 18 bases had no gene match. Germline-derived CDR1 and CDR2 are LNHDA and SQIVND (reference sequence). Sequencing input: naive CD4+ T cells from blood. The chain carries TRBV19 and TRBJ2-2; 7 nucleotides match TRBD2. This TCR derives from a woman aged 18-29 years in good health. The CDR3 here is CASSIGTTSDPLSSELFF. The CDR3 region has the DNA TGTGCCAGTAGTATAGGGACCACTAGCGACCCATTGAGCTCGGAGCTGTTTTTT.